The present entry profiles one T cell receptor (beta chain) with its context. Sequencing used immunoSEQ multiplex PCR; TCRdb keeps in-frame clones, though not all of them. The sample shows 210,000 or so clones, about 85% of them seen only once. This specimen comes from a study of blood T cell repertoires in COVID-19. Study-level information: PBMCs, B-cell-depleted T cells, or T cells provided the cDNA or gDNA that made up the material.

This sequence originates from a young woman who had recovered from COVID-19. The specimen was peripheral blood.

The CDR3 region is CASSGTGAEQYF. The CDR3 bases are TGTGCCAGCAGCGGAACAGGGGCCGAGCAGTACTTC. The J gene is TRBJ2-7, the V gene TRBV11-2; 7 nucleotides agree with TRBD1. CDR3 length: 12 residues. After removal of 5 bases from V and 6 bases from J, the junction contained 4 bases not matched to a gene. Per the germline V gene, CDR1 is SGHAT and CDR2 is FQNNGV.